This TCR beta chain was sequenced during a study of shared clonotypes between healthy human individuals. Using immunoSEQ multiplex PCR, the repertoire was profiled, and TCRdb retains in-frame clones only, with some absent. The data hold around 2.5 million clones, with approximately 93% observed a single time. Findings and limits, study-wide: Though the depth was large, rarefaction showed that sorted-subset sequencing was incomplete.

Healthy HIV-negative adults with no recent acute infections or vaccinations were recruited as donors. Only one count was recorded for this clone. Its matching antigen is unknown. This CDR3 spans 12 amino acids. V lost 7 bases and J 9 bases, leaving 13 bases between the germline ends. The germline V gene encodes CDR1 MGHDK and CDR2 SYGVNS. Sequencing was performed on naive CD4+ T cells from PBMCs. The subset: CD45RA+ positively selected. The source is a man aged 18 to 29 in good health. Some clones in this sample may be carry-over from other donors' samples. V and J are TRBV25-1 and TRBJ2-1; D gene uncertain. The CDR3 nucleotides read TGTGCCAGCACCCCAGTCATGGGTGAGCAGTTCTTC. Translating it yields CASTPVMGEQFF.